This TCR beta chain derives from a study of cytomegalovirus exposure and HLA in healthy donors (dated by TCRdb to about 2017). About the study as a whole: An earlier analysis of roughly 500 of the donors reported approximately 280 Gb of sequence data and approximately 120 million unique TCR beta sequences obtained from roughly 180 million T cells. A later analysis re-analyzed previously published TCR beta repertoires from 600 to 850 donors and added high-resolution HLA genotyping to study TCR occurrence patterns. Among approximately 370 genotyped donors of the cohort, an average of roughly 230,000 unique TCR beta nucleotide sequences was sequenced per donor, of which 15% to 20% were non-productive. Typing coverage differed by locus: A, B, C, DRB1 and DQB1 were typed in roughly 620-630 donors, DQA1 in 500 to 550, DPA1 in approximately 610, and DPB1 in just under 480. To predict cytomegalovirus infection status, the study combined high-throughput TCR immunosequencing, statistical association of individual TCRs with disease status, and machine learning. Roughly 5 DR-DQ haplotypes were treated as single units for association and clustering because of strong linkage in the cohort. Every repertoire in the discovery cohort had been generated on one and the same sequencing platform. A later genetic analysis took genome-wide SNP genotypes for about 60% of the roughly 670 donors and used that subset as a discovery cohort. Rather than drawing on any new phenotypic data, the later analysis identified candidate immune exposures from TCR beta sequences and the way those sequences occurred across donors. The study profiled the T cell repertoires of around 700 subjects by immunosequencing and related them to cytomegalovirus serostatus. An early release that covered more than 550 HLA-typed donors contained approximately 300 gigabases of sequencing data and 65 million to 100 million unique TCR sequences. To decide whether each TCR beta V gene segment behaved as functional or pseudogenic, an earlier analysis of approximately 600 of the donors relied on high-throughput TCR beta sequencing. Of the roughly 400 genotyped donors, 65% to 90% fell in the genetic ancestry cluster associated with self-reported Caucasian donors. Donor age, sex, ethnicity and CMV serostatus were compiled alongside the repertoire data. A separate validation cohort of roughly 130 different subjects was used in addition to the approximately 640-subject first cohort. HLA typing included class I and class II loci at four-digit resolution. The study aimed to test whether cataloging public T cell receptors could reveal signatures of past pathogen exposure. The paper as a whole reports these results and caveats: A later genetic analysis reported fewer N-insertions in productive TCRs among donors in an Asian-associated ancestry cluster than the roughly 700-donor mean. A later analysis found that most CMV-associated TCR beta chains appeared HLA-restricted, with HLA associations seemingly driven largely by CMV exposure. A further reported finding was that TCR beta sequences accurately predicted the HLA-A and HLA-B alleles for most subjects in the first cohort. Because counts were too low, roughly 16 rarely observed V segments, including chromosome 9 orphons, were excluded from the earlier analysis of 500 to 700 of the donors. In the study, around 150 TCR beta chains were listed as associated with cytomegalovirus. In this cohort, only TCR beta chains were sequenced, and detectable features were limited by the absence of alpha or paired-chain data. In vitro tests confirmed that three of the cytomegalovirus-associated TCR beta chains recognize cytomegalovirus antigens. A later analysis found that HLA-associated TCR beta chains were more clonally expanded and had lower generation probabilities than equally common non-associated chains. Correlated functional status among segregating V segments might reflect linkage disequilibrium, but an unknown experimental factor could not be ruled out. It was suggested by the authors that the approach could potentially be generalized to other disease states and immunological phenotypes. A later genetic analysis associated a missense DCLRE1C variant with V-gene and J-gene trimming of TCR beta chains, and an independent cohort replicated the association. A cluster of highly shared sequence variants was judged likely to be a technical artifact of the sequencing pipeline. Across donors, most TCR sequences were observed very rarely, whereas some public TCRs were present in many individuals. A later analysis found that TCR association rates varied across HLA loci, with DRB1 alleles showing the most associated TCRs and HLA-C alleles the fewest. Specific HLA alleles were associated with roughly 17,000 TCR beta sequences at a false discovery rate of 0.05 in a later analysis. Immune exposure information for the cohort was limited to CMV serostatus. The classifier was reported to diagnose cytomegalovirus status with high specificity and sensitivity in both the original cohort and the validation cohort. In an earlier analysis of more than 450 of the donors, most TCR beta V segments were observed in productive rearrangements about 90% or about 30% of the time, broadly matching IMGT annotations. The presence/absence analyses assumed that sequencing depth was roughly uniform across donors, and that assumption may not be true. Because HLA typing was missing for some donors at each locus, association tests included only the typed subset. According to a later analysis, parvovirus B19, influenza, CMV and Epstein-Barr virus appeared linked to several top co-occurrence clusters. When HLA alleles, especially DR and DQ, strongly co-occurred, TCR associations were difficult to assign to individual alleles.

Concerning this clone: Its antigen remains unidentified. No much larger clonotype is one base removed from it; base qualities were not supplied.

The method was the immunoSEQ multiplex PCR assay. For the multiplex PCR, a mixture combining 60 forward primers for TCR Vbeta segments and 13 reverse primers for TCR Jbeta segments was used. Amplification of the CDR3 region of rearranged TCR beta genes was performed with a multiplex PCR assay on genomic DNA. Amplified TCR beta libraries were sequenced as 87-base-pair reads on the Illumina HiSeq System. Turning to the authors' computational methods: Across the 500 to 850 repertoires, a later analysis counted 80 million or so unique TCR beta chains, roughly 11 million of which were shared by at least two donors. To remove PCR and sequencing errors, raw reads were error-corrected and collapsed into unique sequences using a nearest-neighbor algorithm that merged closely related sequences. CDR3 sequences were aligned to IMGT reference sequences to assign V, D and J gene segments. For a sequence to be retained, at least a six-nucleotide match to both a V gene segment and a J gene segment was required. Rearrangements were called productive when the CDR3 lacked stop codons and stayed in frame with V and J; all others were non-productive. CDR3 was defined according to IMGT convention as the region running from the second conserved V-encoded cysteine to the conserved J-encoded phenylalanine. The earlier analysis of fewer than 700 of the donors excluded sequences that lacked an unambiguous match to a single V gene segment. In an earlier analysis of about 590 of the donors, a V segment was called functional when productive rearrangements were above 56.7%, and segregating when the standard deviation between donors exceeded 5%. A statistical classification framework was developed to diagnose cytomegalovirus status using the catalog of TCR beta chain sequences. In a later analysis, V and J genes were assigned by comparing TCR nucleotide sequences against IMGT/GENE-DB human TR gene sequences. A later analysis assigned CDR3 sequences and most-parsimonious VDJ recombination scenarios with the TCRdist pipeline. In a later analysis, each TCR beta chain was defined by its CDR3 amino acid sequence together with its V-gene family, and reads without a unique V-gene family were excluded. A later analysis removed nearly 600 highly shared, low-generation-probability nucleotide sequences to deal with suspected cross-contamination and a sequencing artifact. In a later analysis, a clonal expansion index was calculated for each public chain from normalized within-repertoire ranks of inferred template counts. In a later analysis, generation probabilities were computed using a VDJ recombination model fitted to out-of-frame rearrangements, and the results were checked against IGoR. In a later analysis, TCR-TCR, TCR-HLA and TCR-CMV co-occurrence was scored with hypergeometric tests, and a repertoire-size bias correction was applied to TCR pairs. False discovery rates were estimated in a later analysis by permuting HLA or CMV assignments 20 times. In a later analysis, co-occurring TCRs were grouped using DBSCAN, with TCRdist sequence similarity added in when clustering inside HLA-allele-positive subsets. Repertoires with fewer than 30,000 or more than 120,000 public chains, plus five repertoires with anomalous nucleotide sharing, were excluded from co-occurrence clustering. Held by TCRdb, this immuneACCESS table contains in-frame sequences only and omits some clones. Under half of the omission traces to an unresolved V gene where checked; the cause of the rest is unknown. V and J calls and clone size are those listed in that table; D and trimming were worked out from the DNA. This sample has about 190,000 clones in its table, and over 65% of those were observed once. The biggest ten clones account for roughly 2.6% of the sample.

In total, 600 or so healthy bone marrow donors made up the cohort. At the time of sampling, every cohort member was nominally healthy, though immune exposures that went unrecorded were likely present. The donor tested CMV seropositive and was one of the 289 seropositive cohort members. Each donor provided a peripheral blood sample, and peripheral blood mononuclear cells were used for TCR beta sequencing. Genomic DNA was extracted from the blood cell samples with the Qiagen DNeasy Blood Extraction Kit. The origin of this receptor is a woman aged 45-59 years in good health and CMV-seropositive. Sequencing was performed on PBMCs.

The bases read TGTGCCAGCAGATCACAGGGACAGGGGAGAGTATCTGAAGCTTTCTTT. It codes for CASRSQGQGRVSEAFF. Recombination connected TRBV27 to TRBJ1-1; 10 bases in the middle match TRBD1. In the germline V gene (reference sequence), CDR1 corresponds to MNHEY and CDR2 to SMNVEV. Spanning cysteine to phenylalanine, the CDR3 consists of 16 amino acids. CDR3 DNA is the only sequence kept; it has 48 bases, read in frame from the first base. Trimming accounts for 6 bases at V and 6 bases at J, while the number of junction bases matched to no gene is 13.